This TCR beta chain was found in a study of blood T cells in healthy people across ages (dated by TCRdb to 2013 to 2016). With regard to the full study: In model experiments, template switching captured about one uniquely barcoded TCR beta cDNA molecule for every two T cells. The study measured age-related changes in TCR beta repertoire diversity using deep sequencing normalized with unique cDNA molecular identifiers. Four age groups were formed from the donors: young (average approximately 16 years), middle-aged (approximately 42), aged (around 62) and long-lived (82). To avoid experimental bias, donors of different ages were randomly spread across the sequencing lanes. For two donors (one aged 18 to 29 and one aged 80 or older), the study analyzed two additional independent replicas of 1 million unique cDNA reads from the same blood draw.

Systemically healthy Caucasian individuals from Russia, approximately 39 in total and aged about 6 to 100 years, were included as donors. Approximately 9.3 milliliters of peripheral blood were drawn from each donor into EDTA-treated Vacutainer tubes. PBMCs were isolated by Ficoll-Paque density-gradient centrifugation, with at least 6 million obtained per sample. Trizol reagent was used to extract total RNA from the PBMCs, yielding at least 6 micrograms per sample. The percentages of naive CD45RAhigh/CD27high T cells were determined by flow cytometry on a PBMC aliquot from every donor. The library was prepared using 5' RACE. TCRdb lists the instrument as Illumina HiSeq 2500. The second PCR ran for about 6 to 11 cycles and used a J-beta primer mix along with a sample-barcoded 5' primer. Each TCR beta cDNA molecule received a unique molecular identifier from a template-switch 5' adaptor carrying 12 random nucleotides. Each sample yielded at least 2.5 million CDR3-containing paired-end reads. First-strand cDNA synthesis was performed from all RNA using the Mint cDNA synthesis kit, with priming by a TRBC-specific oligonucleotide. Following uracil-DNA glycosylase treatment, all cDNA underwent a first 18-cycle PCR with the universal primers M1SS and BC2_uni_R. Regarding the original processing steps: Normalization of each sample was performed by random selection of 1 million high-quality reads, each carrying a distinct molecular identifier. Instead of being binned into consensus sequences, reads that shared molecular identifiers were thrown out. MiTCR, set to a Q25 quality threshold and the strictest error-elimination algorithm, was used for CDR3 identification, clonotype clustering and error correction. Lower-bound total TCR beta diversity was estimated with a nonparametric unseen species model using Euler transformation. TCRdb passed the public sequencing reads through fastp at Q25 and MiXCR, retaining productive beta sequences. Under each unique CDR3 protein, matching rows form one entry showing the most common genes and DNA. TCRdb's processing, not the authors', yielded these V and J calls. Here the sample has around 940,000 distinct CDR3 sequences; roughly 50% occur a single time. 20% to 25% of the sample is held by the ten biggest clonotypes.

As to this clonotype: Its antigen has not been determined. Nothing much larger sits one base from this clone, and base qualities are not available.

Paper-wide results and their limitations: As age increased, observed TCR beta diversity per million T cells dropped in a roughly linear way, and a significant reduction was already evident by age 40. Donor CMV infection status was unknown, potentially confounding age-related changes in expanded clonotypes. Compared with the aged group, more naive CD4+ T cells, fewer expanded clones and increased TCR diversity were shown by the long-lived group, suggesting age selection. Conclusive comparison of naive and antigen-experienced compartments was prevented by the profiling of bulk unsorted PBMCs. Observed TCR beta diversity correlated strongly with the percentage of naive T cells measured by flow cytometry. Estimates of total diversity based on one million sequenced T cells were considered lower bounds and underestimates.

V ends up 3 bases short and J 6 bases short, with an unmatched junction base count of 6. The germline V gene (reference sequence) sets CDR1 to DFQATT and CDR2 to SNEGSKA. From its cysteine to its phenylalanine, the CDR3 spans 13 amino acids. Just the 39-base CDR3 DNA is kept, in frame starting at base 1. The chain is encoded by TRBV20-1 joined to TRBJ2-7; 9 central bases correspond to TRBD2. The sample comprised blood. The receptor's source is a woman aged 55-69 years in good health. At the DNA level, the sequence is TGCAGTGCTAGGCGGGAGGGTCGGCGCGAGCAGTACTTC. Translated, it reads CSARREGRREQYF.